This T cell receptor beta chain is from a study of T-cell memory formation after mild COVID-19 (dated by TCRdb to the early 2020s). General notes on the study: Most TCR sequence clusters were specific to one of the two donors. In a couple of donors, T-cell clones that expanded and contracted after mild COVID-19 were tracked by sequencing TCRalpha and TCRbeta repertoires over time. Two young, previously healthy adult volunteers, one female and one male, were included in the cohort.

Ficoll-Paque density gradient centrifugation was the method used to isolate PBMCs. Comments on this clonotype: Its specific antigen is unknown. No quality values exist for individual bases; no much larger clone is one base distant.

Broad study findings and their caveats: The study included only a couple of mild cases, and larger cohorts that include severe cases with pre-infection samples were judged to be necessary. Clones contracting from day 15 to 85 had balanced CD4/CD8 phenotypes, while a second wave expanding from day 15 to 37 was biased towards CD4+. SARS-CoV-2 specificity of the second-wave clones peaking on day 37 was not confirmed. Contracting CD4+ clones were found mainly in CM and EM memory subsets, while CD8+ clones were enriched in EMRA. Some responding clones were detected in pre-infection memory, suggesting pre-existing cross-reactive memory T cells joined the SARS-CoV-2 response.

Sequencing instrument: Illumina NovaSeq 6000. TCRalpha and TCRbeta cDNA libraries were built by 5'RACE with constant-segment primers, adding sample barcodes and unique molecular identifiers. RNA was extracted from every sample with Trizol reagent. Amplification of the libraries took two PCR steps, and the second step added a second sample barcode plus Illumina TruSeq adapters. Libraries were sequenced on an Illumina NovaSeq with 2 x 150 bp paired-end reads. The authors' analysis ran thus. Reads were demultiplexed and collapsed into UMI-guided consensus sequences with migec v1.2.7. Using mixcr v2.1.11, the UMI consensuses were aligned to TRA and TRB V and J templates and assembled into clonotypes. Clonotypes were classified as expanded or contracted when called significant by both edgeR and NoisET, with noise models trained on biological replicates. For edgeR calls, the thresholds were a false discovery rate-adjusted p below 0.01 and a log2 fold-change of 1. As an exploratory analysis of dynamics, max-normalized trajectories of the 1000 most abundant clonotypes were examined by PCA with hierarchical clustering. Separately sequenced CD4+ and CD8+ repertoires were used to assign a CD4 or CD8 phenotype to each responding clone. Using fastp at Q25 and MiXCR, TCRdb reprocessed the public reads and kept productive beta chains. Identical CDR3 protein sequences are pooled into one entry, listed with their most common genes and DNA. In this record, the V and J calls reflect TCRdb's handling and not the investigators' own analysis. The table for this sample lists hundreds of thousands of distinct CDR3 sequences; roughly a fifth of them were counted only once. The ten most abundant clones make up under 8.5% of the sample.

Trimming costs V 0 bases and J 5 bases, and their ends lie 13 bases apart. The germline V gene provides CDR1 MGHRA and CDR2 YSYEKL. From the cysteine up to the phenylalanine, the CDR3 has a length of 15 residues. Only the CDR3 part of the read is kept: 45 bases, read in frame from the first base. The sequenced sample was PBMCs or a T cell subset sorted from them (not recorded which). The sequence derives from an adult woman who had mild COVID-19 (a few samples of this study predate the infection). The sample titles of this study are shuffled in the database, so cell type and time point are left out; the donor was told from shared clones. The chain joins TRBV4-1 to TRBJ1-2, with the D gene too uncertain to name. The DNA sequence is TGCGCCAGCAGCCAAGACCGGGGTGAAGGATATGGCTACACCTTC. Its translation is CASSQDRGEGYGYTF.